This TCR beta chain was captured by sequencing in a study of T cell responses to AZD1222 COVID-19 vaccine. General study points: Just 5 or 6 AZD1222 recipients tested seropositive at baseline.

As concerns this clone: The antigen remains undetermined.

Germline-derived CDR1 and CDR2 are KGHSH and LQKENI. With 6 bases removed from V and 0 bases from J, the gap between germline ends came to 12 bases. The CDR3 runs 14 residues. Profiling relied on immunoSEQ multiplex PCR, and the TCRdb table lists in-frame clones only, not all of them. Among 90,000 or so clones listed, approximately 88% were seen once. V and J are TRBV18 and TRBJ2-7; D may correspond to TRBD1 or TRBD2 (5 bases each). The source material was peripheral blood, sampled on day 0 of AZD1222 vaccination. This receptor was taken from an adult in good health. The CDR3 reads CASSPTGTSYEQYF. CDR3 nucleotide sequence: TGTGCCAGCTCCCCCACCGGGACCTCCTACGAGCAGTACTTC.